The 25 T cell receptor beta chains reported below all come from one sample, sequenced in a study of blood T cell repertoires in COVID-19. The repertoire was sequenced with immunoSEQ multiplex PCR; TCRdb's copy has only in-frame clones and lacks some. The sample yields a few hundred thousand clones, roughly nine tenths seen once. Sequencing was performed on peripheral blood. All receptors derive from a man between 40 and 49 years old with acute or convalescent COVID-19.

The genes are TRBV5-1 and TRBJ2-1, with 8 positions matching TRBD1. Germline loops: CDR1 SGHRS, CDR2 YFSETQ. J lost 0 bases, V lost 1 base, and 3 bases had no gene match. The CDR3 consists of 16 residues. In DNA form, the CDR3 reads TGCGCCAGCAGCTTGAGGCAGGGGGCCTCCTACAATGAGCAGTTCTTC. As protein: CASSLRQGASYNEQFF.

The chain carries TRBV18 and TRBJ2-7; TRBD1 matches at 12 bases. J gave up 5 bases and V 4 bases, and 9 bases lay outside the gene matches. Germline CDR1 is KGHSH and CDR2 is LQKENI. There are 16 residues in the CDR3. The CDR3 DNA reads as TGTGCCAGCTCACGGGGACAGGGGGCGCAACTTAACGAGCAGTACTTC. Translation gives CASSRGQGAQLNEQYF.

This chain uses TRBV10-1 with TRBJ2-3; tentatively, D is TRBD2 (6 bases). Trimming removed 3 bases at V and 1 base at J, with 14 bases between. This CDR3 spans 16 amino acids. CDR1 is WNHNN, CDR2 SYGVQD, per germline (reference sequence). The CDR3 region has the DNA TGCGCCAGCAGTGACCTGGGGGGAGCGGGCACAGATACGCAGTATTTT. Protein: CASSDLGGAGTDTQYF.

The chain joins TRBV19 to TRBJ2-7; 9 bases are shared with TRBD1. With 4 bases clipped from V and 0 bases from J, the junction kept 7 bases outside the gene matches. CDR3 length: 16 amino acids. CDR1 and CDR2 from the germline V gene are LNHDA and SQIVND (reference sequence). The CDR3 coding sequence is TGTGCCAGTAGTAACCCCGGGACAGGGAACTCCTACGAGCAGTACTTC. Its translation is CASSNPGTGNSYEQYF.

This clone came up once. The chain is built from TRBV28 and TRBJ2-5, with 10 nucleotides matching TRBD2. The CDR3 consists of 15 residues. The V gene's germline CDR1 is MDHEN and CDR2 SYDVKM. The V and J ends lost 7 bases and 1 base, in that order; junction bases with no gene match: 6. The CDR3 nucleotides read TGTGCCAGCAATATGGTAGCGGGAGGCCAAGAGACCCAGTACTTC. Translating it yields CASNMVAGGQETQYF.

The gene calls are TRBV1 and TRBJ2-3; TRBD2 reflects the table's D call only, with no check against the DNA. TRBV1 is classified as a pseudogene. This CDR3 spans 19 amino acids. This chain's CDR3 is CTSSQDTRTSGVSTDTQYF. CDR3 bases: TGCACCAGCAGCCAAGATACAAGGACTAGCGGGGTTAGCACAGATACGCAGTATTTT.

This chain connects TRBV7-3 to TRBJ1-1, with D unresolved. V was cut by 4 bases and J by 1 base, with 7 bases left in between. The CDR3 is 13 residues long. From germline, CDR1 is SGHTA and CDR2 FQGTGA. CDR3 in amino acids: CASSYTWNTEAFF. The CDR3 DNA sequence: TGTGCCAGCAGCTACACATGGAACACTGAAGCTTTCTTT.

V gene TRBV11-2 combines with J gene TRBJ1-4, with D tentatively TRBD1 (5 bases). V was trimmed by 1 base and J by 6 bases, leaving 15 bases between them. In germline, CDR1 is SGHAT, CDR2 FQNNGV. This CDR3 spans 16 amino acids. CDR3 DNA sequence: TGTGCCAGCAGCTTAGTCAAGGGGCGCGGAGATGAAAAACTGTTTTTT. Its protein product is CASSLVKGRGDEKLFF. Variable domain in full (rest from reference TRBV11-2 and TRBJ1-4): EAGVAQSPRYKIIEKRQSVAFWCNPISGHATLYWYQQILGQGPKLLIQFQNNGVVDDSQLPKDRFSAERLKGVDSTLKIQPAKLEDSAVYLCASSLVKGRGDEKLFFGSGTQLSVL.

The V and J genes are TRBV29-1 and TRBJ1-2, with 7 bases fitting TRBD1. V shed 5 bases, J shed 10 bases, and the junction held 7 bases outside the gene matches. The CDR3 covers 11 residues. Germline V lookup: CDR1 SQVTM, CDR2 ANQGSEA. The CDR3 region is CSVYTGDSYTF. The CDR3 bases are TGCAGCGTTTATACAGGGGACTCCTACACCTTC.

CDR3 residues: CASSDRAGQGAEQYF. The CDR3 bases are TGTGCCAGCAGCGATCGAGCTGGACAGGGGGCCGAGCAGTACTTC. The chain joins TRBV5-6 to TRBJ2-7; 11 bases align to TRBD1. The CDR3 is 15 residues long. Germline V lookup: CDR1 SGHDT, CDR2 YYEEEE. J gave up 6 bases and V 4 bases, and 9 bases lay outside the gene matches.

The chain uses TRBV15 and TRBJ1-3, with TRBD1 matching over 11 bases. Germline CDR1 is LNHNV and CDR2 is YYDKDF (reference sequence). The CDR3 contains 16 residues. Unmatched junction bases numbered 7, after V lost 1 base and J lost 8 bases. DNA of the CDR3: TGTGCCACCAGCAGAGCCGCGGGACAGGGGGGGGACACCATATATTTT. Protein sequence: CATSRAAGQGGDTIYF.

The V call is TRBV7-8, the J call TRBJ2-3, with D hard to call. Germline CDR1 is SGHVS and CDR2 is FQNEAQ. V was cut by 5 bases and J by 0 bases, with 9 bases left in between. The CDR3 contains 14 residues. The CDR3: CASSPHTSTDTQYF. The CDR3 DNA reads TGTGCCAGCAGCCCGCATACTAGCACAGATACGCAGTATTTT.

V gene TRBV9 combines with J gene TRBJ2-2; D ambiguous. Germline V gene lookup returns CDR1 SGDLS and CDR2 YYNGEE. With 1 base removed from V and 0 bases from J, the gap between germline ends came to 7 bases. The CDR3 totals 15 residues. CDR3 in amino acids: CASSVSLANTGELFF. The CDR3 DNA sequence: TGTGCCAGCAGCGTATCACTCGCGAACACCGGGGAGCTGTTTTTT. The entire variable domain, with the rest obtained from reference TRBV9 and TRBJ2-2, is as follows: DSGVTQTPKHLITATGQRVTLRCSPRSGDLSVYWYQQSLDQGLQFLIQYYNGEERAKGNILERFSAQQFPDLHSELNLSSLELGDSALYFCASSVSLANTGELFFGEGSRLTVL.

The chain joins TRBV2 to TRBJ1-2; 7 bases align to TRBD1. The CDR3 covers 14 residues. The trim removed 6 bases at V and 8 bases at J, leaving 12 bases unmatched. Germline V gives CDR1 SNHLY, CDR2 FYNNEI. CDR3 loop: CASRGDRDVSGYTF. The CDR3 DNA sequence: TGTGCCAGCAGGGGCGACAGGGACGTCTCCGGCTACACCTTC.

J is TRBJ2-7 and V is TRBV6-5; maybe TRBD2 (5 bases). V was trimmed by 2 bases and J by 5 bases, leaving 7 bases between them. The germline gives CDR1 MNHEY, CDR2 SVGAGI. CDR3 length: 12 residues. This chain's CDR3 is CASSYEGDEQYF. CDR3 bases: TGTGCCAGCAGTTACGAGGGAGACGAGCAGTACTTC.

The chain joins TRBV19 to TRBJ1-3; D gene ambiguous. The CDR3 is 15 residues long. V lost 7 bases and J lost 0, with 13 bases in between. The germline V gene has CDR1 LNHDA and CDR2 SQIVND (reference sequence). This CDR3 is CASIAAGSSGNTIYF. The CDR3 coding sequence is TGTGCCAGTATCGCGGCCGGAAGCTCTGGAAACACCATATATTTT.

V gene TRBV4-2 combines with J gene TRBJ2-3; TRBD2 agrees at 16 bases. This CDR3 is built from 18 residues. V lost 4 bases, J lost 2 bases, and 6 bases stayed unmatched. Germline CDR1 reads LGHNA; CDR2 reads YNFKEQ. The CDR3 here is CASSRGTSGRAATDTQYF. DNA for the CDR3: TGTGCCAGCAGCCGCGGGACTAGCGGGAGGGCCGCCACAGATACGCAGTATTTT.

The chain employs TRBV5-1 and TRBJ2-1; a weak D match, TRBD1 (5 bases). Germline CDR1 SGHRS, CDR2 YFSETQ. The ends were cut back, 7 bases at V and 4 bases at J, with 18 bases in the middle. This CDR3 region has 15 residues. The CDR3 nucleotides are TGCGCCAGCGGACCACAGGTTTTTACTTACAATGAGCAGTTCTTC. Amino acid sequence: CASGPQVFTYNEQFF.

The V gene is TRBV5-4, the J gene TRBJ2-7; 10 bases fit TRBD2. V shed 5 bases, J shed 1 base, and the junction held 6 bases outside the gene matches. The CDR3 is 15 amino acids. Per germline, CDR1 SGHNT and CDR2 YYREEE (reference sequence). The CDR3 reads CASSAGTSVSYEQYF. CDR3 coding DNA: TGTGCCAGCAGTGCCGGGACTAGCGTTTCCTACGAGCAGTACTTC.

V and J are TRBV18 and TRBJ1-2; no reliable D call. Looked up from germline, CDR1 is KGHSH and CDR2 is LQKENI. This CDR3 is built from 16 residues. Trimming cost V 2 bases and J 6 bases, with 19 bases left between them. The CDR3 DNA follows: TGTGCCAGCTCACCAAAGGCCTCCGAGCAGGATCATGGCTACACCTTC. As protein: CASSPKASEQDHGYTF.

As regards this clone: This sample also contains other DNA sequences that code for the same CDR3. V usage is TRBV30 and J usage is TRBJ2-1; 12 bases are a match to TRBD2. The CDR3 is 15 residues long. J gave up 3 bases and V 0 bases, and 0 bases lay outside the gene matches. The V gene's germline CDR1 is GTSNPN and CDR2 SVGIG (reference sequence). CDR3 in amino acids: CAWSVLAGGYNEQFF. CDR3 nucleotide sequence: TGTGCCTGGAGTGTACTAGCGGGAGGCTACAATGAGCAGTTCTTC.

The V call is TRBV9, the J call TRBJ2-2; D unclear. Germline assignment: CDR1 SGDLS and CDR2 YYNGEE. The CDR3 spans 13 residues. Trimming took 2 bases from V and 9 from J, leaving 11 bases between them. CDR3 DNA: TGTGCCAGCAGCGTTGACTCGATCCGGGAGCTGTTTTTT. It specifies CASSVDSIRELFF.

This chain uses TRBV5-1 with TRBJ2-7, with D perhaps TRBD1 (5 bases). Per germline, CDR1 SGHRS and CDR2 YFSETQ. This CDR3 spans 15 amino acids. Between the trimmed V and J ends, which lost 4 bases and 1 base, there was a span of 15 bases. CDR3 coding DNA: TGCGCCAGCAGCGCCCTTGGGGCAGGATCCTACGAGCAGTACTTC. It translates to CASSALGAGSYEQYF.

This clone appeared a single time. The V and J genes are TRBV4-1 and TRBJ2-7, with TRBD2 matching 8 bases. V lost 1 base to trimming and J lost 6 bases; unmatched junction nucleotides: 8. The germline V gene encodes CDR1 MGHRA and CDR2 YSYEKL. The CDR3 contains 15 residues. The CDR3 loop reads CASSQGVAGKLEQYF. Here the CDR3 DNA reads TGCGCCAGCAGCCAAGGAGTAGCGGGAAAGCTCGAGCAGTACTTC.

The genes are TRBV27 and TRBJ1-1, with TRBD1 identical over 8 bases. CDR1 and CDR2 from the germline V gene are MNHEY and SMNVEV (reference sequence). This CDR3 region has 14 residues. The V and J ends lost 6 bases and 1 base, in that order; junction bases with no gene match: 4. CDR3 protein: CASRMDRANTEAFF. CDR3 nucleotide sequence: TGTGCCAGCAGAATGGACAGGGCGAACACTGAAGCTTTCTTT.